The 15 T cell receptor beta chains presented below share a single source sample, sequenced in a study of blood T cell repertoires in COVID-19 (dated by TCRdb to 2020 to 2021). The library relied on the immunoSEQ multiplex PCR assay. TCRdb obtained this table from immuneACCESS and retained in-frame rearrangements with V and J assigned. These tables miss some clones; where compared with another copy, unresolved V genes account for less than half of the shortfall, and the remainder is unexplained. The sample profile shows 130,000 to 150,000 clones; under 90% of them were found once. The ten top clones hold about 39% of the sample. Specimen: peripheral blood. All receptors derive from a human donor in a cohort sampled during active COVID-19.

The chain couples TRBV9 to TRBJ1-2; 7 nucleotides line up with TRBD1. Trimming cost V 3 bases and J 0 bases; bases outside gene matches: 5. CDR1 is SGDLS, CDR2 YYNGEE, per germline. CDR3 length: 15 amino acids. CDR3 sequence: CASSAGQAANYGYTF. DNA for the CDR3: TGTGCCAGCAGCGCAGGACAGGCCGCTAACTATGGCTACACCTTC.

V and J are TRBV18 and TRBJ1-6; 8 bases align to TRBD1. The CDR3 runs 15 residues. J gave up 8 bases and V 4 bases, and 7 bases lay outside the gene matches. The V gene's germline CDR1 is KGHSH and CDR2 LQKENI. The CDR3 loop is CASSLRDRQDSPLHF. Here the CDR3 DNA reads TGTGCCAGCTCACTCAGGGACAGGCAGGATTCACCCCTCCACTTT.

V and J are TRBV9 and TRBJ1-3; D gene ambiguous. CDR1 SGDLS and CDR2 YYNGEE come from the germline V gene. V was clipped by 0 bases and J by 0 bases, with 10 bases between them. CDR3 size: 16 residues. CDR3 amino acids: CASSVGLASSGNTIYF. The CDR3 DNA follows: TGTGCCAGCAGCGTAGGGCTTGCAAGCTCTGGAAACACCATATATTTT.

CDR3 DNA: TGTGCCACCAGTGATTTGTTCGGGACAGAGAACACCGGGGAGCTGTTTTTT. This codes for CATSDLFGTENTGELFF. The gene calls are TRBV24-1 and TRBJ2-2; 7 bases fit TRBD1. The CDR3 is made up of 17 amino acids. V lost 0 bases to trimming and J lost 1 base; unmatched junction nucleotides: 4. The germline V gene has CDR1 KGHDR and CDR2 SFDVKD.

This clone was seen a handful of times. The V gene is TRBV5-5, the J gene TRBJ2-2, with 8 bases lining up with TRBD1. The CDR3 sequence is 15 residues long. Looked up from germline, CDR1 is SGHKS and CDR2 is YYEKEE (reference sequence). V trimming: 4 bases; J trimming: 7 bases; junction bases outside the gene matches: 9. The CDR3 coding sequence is TGTGCCAGCAGCCGCGGACAGGGTGTGGTCGGGGAGCTGTTTTTT. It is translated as CASSRGQGVVGELFF.

CDR3 in amino acids: CASSLEGQGEGYTF. DNA for the CDR3: TGCGCCAGCAGCTTGGAGGGACAGGGAGAAGGCTACACCTTC. V and J are TRBV5-1 and TRBJ1-2; 9 bases fit TRBD1. The germline V gene encodes CDR1 SGHRS and CDR2 YFSETQ. CDR3 size: 14 residues. J lost 8 bases, V lost 0 bases, and 5 bases had no gene match. Variable domain in full (rest from reference TRBV5-1 and TRBJ1-2): KAGVTQTPRYLIKTRGQQVTLSCSPISGHRSVSWYQQTPGQGLQFLFEYFSETQRNKGNFPGRFSGRQFSNSRSEMNVSTLELGDSALYLCASSLEGQGEGYTFGSGTRLTVV.

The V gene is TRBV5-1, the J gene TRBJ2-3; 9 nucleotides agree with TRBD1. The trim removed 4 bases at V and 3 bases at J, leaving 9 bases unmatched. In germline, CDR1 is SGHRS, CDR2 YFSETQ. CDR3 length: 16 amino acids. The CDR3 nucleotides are TGCGCCAGCAGCCTGGGACAGGGTTCGCCTACAGATACGCAGTATTTT. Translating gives CASSLGQGSPTDTQYF.

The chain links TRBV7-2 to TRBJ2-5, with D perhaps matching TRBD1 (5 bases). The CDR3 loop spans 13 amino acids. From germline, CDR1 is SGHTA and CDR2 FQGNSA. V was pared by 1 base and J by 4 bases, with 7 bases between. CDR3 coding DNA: TGTGCCAGCAGCTTAGGACAGTTAGAGACCCAGTACTTC. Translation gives CASSLGQLETQYF.

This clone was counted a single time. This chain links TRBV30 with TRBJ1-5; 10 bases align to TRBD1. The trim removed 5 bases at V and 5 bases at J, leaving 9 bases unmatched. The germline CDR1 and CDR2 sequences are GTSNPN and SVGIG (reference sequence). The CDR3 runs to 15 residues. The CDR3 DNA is TGTGCCTGGCTTGTACGACAGGGGGCGGATCAGCCCCAGCATTTT. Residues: CAWLVRQGADQPQHF.

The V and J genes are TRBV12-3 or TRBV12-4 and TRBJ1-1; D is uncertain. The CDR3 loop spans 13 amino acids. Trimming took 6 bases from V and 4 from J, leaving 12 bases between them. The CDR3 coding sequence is TGTGCCAGCAGCGATGAGGCGAGCACTGAAGCTTTCTTT. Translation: CASSDEASTEAFF.

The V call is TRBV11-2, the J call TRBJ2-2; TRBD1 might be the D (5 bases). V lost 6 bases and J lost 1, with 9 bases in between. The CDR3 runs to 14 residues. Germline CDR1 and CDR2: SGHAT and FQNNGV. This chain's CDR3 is CASRPTGNTGELFF. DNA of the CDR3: TGTGCCAGCAGGCCAACAGGGAACACCGGGGAGCTGTTTTTT. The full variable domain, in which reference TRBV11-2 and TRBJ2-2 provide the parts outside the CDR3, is EAGVAQSPRYKIIEKRQSVAFWCNPISGHATLYWYQQILGQGPKLLIQFQNNGVVDDSQLPKDRFSAERLKGVDSTLKIQPAKLEDSAVYLCASRPTGNTGELFFGEGSRLTVL.

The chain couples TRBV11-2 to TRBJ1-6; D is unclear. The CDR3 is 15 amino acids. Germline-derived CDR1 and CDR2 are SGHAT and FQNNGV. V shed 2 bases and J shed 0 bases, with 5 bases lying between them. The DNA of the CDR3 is TGTGCCAGCAGCTTACACGGCTCCTATAATTCACCCCTCCACTTT. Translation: CASSLHGSYNSPLHF.

Written as DNA, the CDR3 is TGTGCCAGCAGCTTAGGTGTCTTAATGGGCCTACAAGAGACCCAGTACTTC. As protein: CASSLGVLMGLQETQYF. The J gene is TRBJ2-5, the V gene TRBV7-2, with no clear D. This CDR3 is 17 amino acids long. Germline V gene sequence: CDR1 SGHTA, CDR2 FQGNSA. The V and J ends lost 1 base and 2 bases respectively, with 17 bases between them. Full variable domain (rest looked up from reference TRBV7-2 and TRBJ2-5): GAGVSQSPSNKVTEKGKDVELRCDPISGHTALYWYRQSLGQGLEFLIYFQGNSAPDKSGLPSDRFSAERTGGSVSTLTIQRTQQEDSAVYLCASSLGVLMGLQETQYFGPGTRLLVL.

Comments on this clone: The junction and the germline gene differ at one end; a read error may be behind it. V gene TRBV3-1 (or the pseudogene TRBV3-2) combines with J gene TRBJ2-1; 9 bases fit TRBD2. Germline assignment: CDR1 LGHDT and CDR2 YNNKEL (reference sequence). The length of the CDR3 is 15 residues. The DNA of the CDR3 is TGTGCCAGCAGCCAAGGAGCGGGGGGCTACGATGAGCAGTTCTTC. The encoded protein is CASSQGAGGYDEQFF.

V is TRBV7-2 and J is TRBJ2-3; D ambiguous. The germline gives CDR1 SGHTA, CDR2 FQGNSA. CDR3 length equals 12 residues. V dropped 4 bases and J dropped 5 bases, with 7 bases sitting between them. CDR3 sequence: CASSYRQDTQYF. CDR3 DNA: TGTGCCAGCAGCTATCGACAAGATACGCAGTATTTT.